This T cell receptor (beta chain) originates from a study of blood T cell repertoires in COVID-19. As for the study in general: The cDNA or gDNA used as material had been derived from T cells, B-cell-depleted T cells, or PBMCs.

Symptom resolution, clearance, or two negative PCRs marked the recovered donors of Cohort 3. V was cut by 3 bases and J by 9 bases, with 15 bases left in between. CDR1 is SQVTM, CDR2 ANQGSEA, per germline. The CDR3 totals 13 residues. This clone was seen a single time. The method was immunoSEQ multiplex PCR; TCRdb's version includes in-frame clones alone and lacks a portion of them. The sample has approximately 500,000 clones, approximately 87% seen once. The sample consisted of PBMCs or T cells enriched from blood (not recorded which). The rearrangement links TRBV29-1 to TRBJ1-5; tentatively, D is TRBD1 (5 bases). This TCR derives from a woman between 40 and 55 years old who had recovered from COVID-19. In DNA, the CDR3 is TGCAGCGTTGAGGCGGGGGTCGGGGGGCCCCAGCATTTT. Encoded protein: CSVEAGVGGPQHF.